The clone carrying this T cell receptor (beta chain) was recorded once. Antigen: not known. The CDR3 extends over 16 amino acids. Germline-derived CDR1 and CDR2 are MGHRA and YSYEKL. V dropped 2 bases and J dropped 1; count of bases not matched to a gene: 1. The data belong to a study of cytomegalovirus exposure and HLA in healthy donors. Study results and limitations: V- and J-gene trimming in TCR beta was tied to a missense DCLRE1C variant by an analysis performed later. Several of the most significant clusters appeared linked to common viral pathogens, based on a later analysis. Analysis performed later found more than 15,000 TCR beta sequences associated with HLA alleles at 0.05 false discovery rate.

The PCR had 60 Vbeta and 13 Jbeta primers. Produced via immunoSEQ multiplex PCR; TCRdb's table is partial and in-frame only. Here the sample spans fewer than 150,000 clones, approximately 67% being singletons. The chain is built from TRBV4-1 and TRBJ2-3; 12 bases map to TRBD2. The origin of this receptor is a man aged 18 to 29 in good health and CMV-seropositive. The sample taken for sequencing was PBMCs. DNA for the CDR3: TGCGCCAGCAGCCAACTAGCGGGGGGGCGCACAGATACGCAGTATTTT. Translated: CASSQLAGGRTDTQYF.